The 30 T cell receptor beta chains listed next were all sequenced from one sample in a study of T cell responses to AZD1222 COVID-19 vaccine. The assay was immunoSEQ multiplex PCR, and TCRdb's table has in-frame clones only and misses some. This table has about 160,000 clones, approximately 94% appearing once. The material sequenced was peripheral blood, taken on day 0 of AZD1222 vaccination. Receptor source: an adult in good health.

The CDR3 nucleotides are TGCAGCGTCGCCGGGACAGACACTGAAGCTTTCTTT. Translated: CSVAGTDTEAFF. The chain couples TRBV29-1 to TRBJ1-1; TRBD1 aligns across 7 bases. The CDR3 has 12 amino acids. Trimming cost V 6 bases and J 3 bases; bases outside gene matches: 4. The germline V gene has CDR1 SQVTM and CDR2 ANQGSEA.

The genes are TRBV5-6 and TRBJ1-2; TRBD1 matches at 7 bases. Germline assignment: CDR1 SGHDT and CDR2 YYEEEE. The CDR3 has 13 amino acids. The V and J ends lost 3 bases and 2 bases, in that order; junction bases with no gene match: 1. CDR3 region: CASSSRGNYGYTF. The CDR3 DNA reads TGTGCCAGCAGCTCCAGGGGGAACTATGGCTACACCTTC.

This rearrangement joins TRBV3-1 (or the pseudogene TRBV3-2) to TRBJ2-1; no clear D. The CDR3 runs 14 residues. Trimming left V 1 base short and J 4 bases short, with 8 bases between. CDR1 is LGHDT and CDR2 is YNNKEL in the germline V gene (reference sequence). DNA of the CDR3: TGTGCCAGCAGCCAAGTAGGCAGTTACAATGAGCAGTTCTTC. Protein sequence: CASSQVGSYNEQFF.

This rearrangement joins TRBV28 to TRBJ1-2; no clear D. CDR3 size: 12 residues. Germline assignment: CDR1 MDHEN and CDR2 SYDVKM. V gave up 2 bases and J gave up 6 bases, with 7 bases separating them. The chain's CDR3 is CASSLTIDGYTF. Here the CDR3 DNA reads TGTGCCAGCAGTTTAACTATTGATGGCTACACCTTC.

This chain joins TRBV5-1 and TRBJ2-1; possibly TRBD1 or TRBD2 for D (6 bases each). The V gene lost 4 bases and the J gene lost 8 bases, with 19 bases spanning the gap. CDR1 is SGHRS and CDR2 is YFSETQ in the germline V gene. The CDR3 runs to 15 residues. The CDR3 sequence is CASSIGTGRIDEQFF. CDR3 coding DNA: TGCGCCAGCAGCATAGGCACAGGGAGGATCGATGAGCAGTTCTTC.

This rearrangement joins TRBV6-2 or TRBV6-3 to TRBJ2-5; D is uncertain. Per germline, CDR1 MNHEY and CDR2 SVGEGT. The CDR3 covers 14 residues. The V gene lost 6 bases and the J gene lost 5 bases, with 16 bases spanning the gap. The CDR3 DNA follows: TGTGCCAGCAGCCAAGGCGCGGCGCTGGAGACCCAGTACTTC. Residues: CASSQGAALETQYF.

This sequence joins TRBV7-8 and TRBJ2-1, with 11 bases fitting TRBD1. This CDR3 contains 15 residues. The germline gives CDR1 SGHVS, CDR2 FQNEAQ. J gave up 4 bases and V 5 bases, and 4 bases lay outside the gene matches. CDR3 region: CASSPRDRGYNEQFF. DNA of the CDR3: TGTGCCAGCAGCCCACGGGACAGGGGGTACAATGAGCAGTTCTTC.

This clone was observed a handful of times. This sequence joins TRBV21-1 and TRBJ2-2; whether TRBD1, the table's D call, matches the DNA was not checked. TRBV21-1 is given as a pseudogene. The CDR3 is made up of 12 amino acids. CDR3 in amino acids: CASAGGTGELFF. CDR3 sequence (DNA): TGTGCCAGCGCAGGGGGCACCGGGGAGCTGTTTTTT.

The gene calls are TRBV5-1 and TRBJ1-2; D not certain. The germline gives CDR1 SGHRS, CDR2 YFSETQ. Trimming removed 0 bases at V and 7 bases at J, with 13 bases between. CDR3 size: 14 residues. CDR3: CASSLETGGGGYTF. DNA of the CDR3: TGCGCCAGCAGCTTGGAGACGGGAGGTGGTGGCTACACCTTC.

This clone has just one count. J is TRBJ2-1 and V is TRBV6-5; D uncertain. Trimming pared 0 bases from V and 3 bases from J, leaving 12 bases between. The CDR3 spans 16 residues. Germline V gene sequence: CDR1 MNHEY, CDR2 SVGAGI. CDR3 residues: CASSYSGGENYNEQFF. The CDR3, as DNA: TGTGCCAGCAGTTACTCTGGCGGAGAGAACTACAATGAGCAGTTCTTC.

This clone was counted once. This rearrangement joins TRBV7-9 to TRBJ1-4, with a tentative D call TRBD1 (5 bases). V lost 5 bases and J lost 8, with 15 bases in between. Germline values: CDR1 SEHNR, CDR2 FQNEAQ (reference sequence). This CDR3 spans 14 amino acids. For the CDR3, the DNA is TGTGCCAGCAGCCCGCGGGGCGCGGGAGAAAAACTGTTTTTT. Protein sequence: CASSPRGAGEKLFF.

The rearrangement uses TRBV27 and TRBJ2-3; 8 nucleotides align to TRBD1. This CDR3 region has 16 residues. Germline V CDR1 and CDR2: MNHEY, SMNVEV (reference sequence). After removal of 6 bases from V and 2 bases from J, the junction contained 10 bases not matched to a gene. Here the CDR3 reads CASSPRDRLSTDTQYF. The CDR3 DNA is TGTGCCAGCAGCCCAAGGGACAGGTTGTCCACAGATACGCAGTATTTT.

This chain links TRBV7-9 with TRBJ1-1, with 11 positions matching TRBD1. Germline V gene sequence: CDR1 SEHNR, CDR2 FQNEAQ (reference sequence). The length of the CDR3 is 17 residues. Germline trimming cut 5 bases from V and 7 bases from J; bases unmatched to any gene: 15. CDR3 protein: CASSTPDRTGGIIEAFF. In DNA, the CDR3 is TGTGCCAGCAGCACCCCGGACAGGACAGGGGGCATTATTGAAGCTTTCTTT.

The DNA of the CDR3 is TGTGCCATCAGTGAGTCTCCCGGGACAGGGAACCAGCCCCAGCATTTT. This gives the protein CAISESPGTGNQPQHF. The chain recombines TRBV10-3 with TRBJ1-5; 9 nucleotides agree with TRBD1. Trimming cost V 0 bases and J 7 bases; bases outside gene matches: 7. Germline V lookup: CDR1 ENHRY, CDR2 SYGVKD. The CDR3 has 16 residues.

The V and J genes are TRBV2 and TRBJ2-1, with D perhaps given as TRBD1 or TRBD2 (5 bases each). V dropped 5 bases and J dropped 10 bases, with 9 bases sitting between them. CDR3 length: 11 residues. Germline values: CDR1 SNHLY, CDR2 FYNNEI. The CDR3 loop reads CASSRDREQFF. The DNA for the CDR3 is TGTGCCAGCAGTCGGGACCGAGAGCAGTTCTTC.

The chain couples TRBV10-2 to TRBJ1-1; D is ambiguous. Trimming cost V 4 bases and J 1 base, with 10 bases left between them. Germline CDR1 reads WSHSY; CDR2 reads SAAADI. The CDR3 covers 14 residues. CDR3 nucleotide sequence: TGCGCCAGCAGTGTAGCACGGGCGAACACTGAAGCTTTCTTT. Amino acid sequence: CASSVARANTEAFF.

This chain uses TRBV29-1 with TRBJ2-3; the match to TRBD2 covers 12 bases. After removal of 6 bases from V and 2 bases from J, the junction contained 3 bases not matched to a gene. There are 14 residues in the CDR3. Germline-derived CDR1 and CDR2 are SQVTM and ANQGSEA. CDR3 residues: CSVGLAGPTDTQYF. The CDR3, as DNA: TGCAGCGTCGGACTAGCGGGGCCCACAGATACGCAGTATTTT.

This CDR3 is CASSVASSGWSSYNEQFF. In DNA, the CDR3 is TGTGCCAGCAGCGTAGCATCGTCCGGCTGGAGCTCCTACAATGAGCAGTTCTTC. The V and J genes are TRBV9 and TRBJ2-1; D is unresolved. V was pared by 0 bases and J by 0 bases, with 16 bases between. This CDR3 has 18 amino acids. Germline values: CDR1 SGDLS, CDR2 YYNGEE.

The genes are TRBV18 and TRBJ1-2; a weak D match, TRBD1 (5 bases). The ends were cut back, 6 bases at V and 6 bases at J, with 14 bases in the middle. The germline CDR1 and CDR2 sequences are KGHSH and LQKENI. The CDR3 totals 13 residues. This CDR3 reads CASSPEEGHGYTF. The CDR3 nucleotides read TGTGCCAGCTCTCCGGAAGAGGGGCATGGCTACACCTTC.

The chain uses TRBV30 and TRBJ2-2, with D perhaps matching TRBD2 (6 bases). This CDR3 is 13 amino acids long. CDR1 is GTSNPN and CDR2 is SVGIG in the germline V gene (reference sequence). V gave up 4 bases and J gave up 3 bases, with 9 bases separating them. CDR3 sequence reads: CAWTGADTGELFF. CDR3 sequence (DNA): TGTGCCTGGACGGGAGCGGACACCGGGGAGCTGTTTTTT.

This chain connects TRBV19 to TRBJ1-6, with TRBD1 identical over 7 bases. In germline, CDR1 is LNHDA, CDR2 SQIVND (reference sequence). The CDR3 has 13 residues. Germline trimming cut 8 bases from V and 7 bases from J; bases unmatched to any gene: 5. The CDR3 nucleotides read TGTGCCAGTTCGACAGGGTCGAATTCACCCCTCCACTTT. It specifies CASSTGSNSPLHF.

The V gene is TRBV7-2, the J gene TRBJ2-1; 11 nucleotides align to TRBD2. Losses at the gene ends were 2 bases for V and 9 bases for J; bases not matched to a gene: 6. In germline, CDR1 is SGHTA, CDR2 FQGNSA. The CDR3 extends over 15 amino acids. CDR3 nucleotide sequence: TGTGCCAGCAGCTTAATTAGCGGGGGGGCGGGTGAGCAGTTCTTC. Translating it yields CASSLISGGAGEQFF.

The V gene is TRBV6-5, the J gene TRBJ2-3; TRBD1 aligns across 8 bases. The length of the CDR3 is 15 residues. With V trimmed by 4 bases and J by 2 bases, 5 bases remained unmatched. CDR1 and CDR2 (germline): MNHEY, SVGAGI. CDR3 loop: CASSLQGGNTDTQYF. The CDR3 nucleotides read TGTGCCAGCAGTTTACAGGGGGGAAACACAGATACGCAGTATTTT.

This chain links TRBV18 with TRBJ1-4, with D possibly matching TRBD1 (5 bases). CDR1 and CDR2 (germline): KGHSH, LQKENI. V lost 6 bases to trimming and J lost 0 bases, with 8 bases between them. The CDR3 has 14 residues. The CDR3 here is CASSLTATNEKLFF. DNA of the CDR3: TGTGCCAGCTCCCTGACAGCAACTAATGAAAAACTGTTTTTT.

The chain combines TRBV7-9 with TRBJ2-5, with 12 bases lining up with TRBD2. V was pared by 6 bases and J by 5 bases, with 16 bases of the junction left unmatched. The CDR3 has 18 amino acids. CDR1 and CDR2 (germline): SEHNR, FQNEAQ (reference sequence). In DNA form, the CDR3 reads TGTGCCAGCAGAGGACGACTAGCGGGAGATGGTCCCCAGGAGACCCAGTACTTC. This translates into CASRGRLAGDGPQETQYF.

The V and J genes are TRBV5-4 and TRBJ1-3; 8 bases fit TRBD1. Germline CDR1 and CDR2: SGHNT and YYREEE (reference sequence). The CDR3 has 14 residues. The trim removed 2 bases at V and 4 bases at J, leaving 2 bases unmatched. CDR3 coding DNA: TGTGCCAGCAGCTTTACAGGGGGGGGAAACACCATATATTTT. Translation: CASSFTGGGNTIYF. The full variable domain, rest sourced from reference TRBV5-4 and TRBJ1-3, is ETGVTQSPTHLIKTRGQQVTLRCSSQSGHNTVSWYQQALGQGPQFIFQYYREEENGRGNFPPRFSGLQFPNYSSELNVNALELDDSALYLCASSFTGGGNTIYFGEGSWLTVV.

The chain links TRBV7-9 to TRBJ2-3, with 7 bases fitting TRBD1. Germline V gene sequence: CDR1 SEHNR, CDR2 FQNEAQ (reference sequence). The CDR3 totals 15 residues. The J segment lost 5 bases and the V segment lost 1 base, leaving 6 bases of the junction unmatched. As DNA, the CDR3 is TGTGCCAGCAGCTTAGAAGGACAGGTGGTAGATACGCAGTATTTT. Amino acids: CASSLEGQVVDTQYF.

The V call is TRBV12-3 or TRBV12-4, the J call TRBJ2-1, with 7 bases lining up with TRBD1. Trimming removed 4 bases from V and 15 bases from J; junction bases left unmatched: 9. The CDR3 consists of 12 residues. The CDR3 DNA follows: TGTGCCAGCAGTTCGCTTCGGACAGGTCTGTTCTTC. Translation: CASSSLRTGLFF.

V is TRBV25-1 and J is TRBJ1-2; 7 nucleotides line up with TRBD1. Trimming at V came to 8 bases and at J to 3 bases, leaving 6 bases not matched to a gene. This CDR3 is built from 13 residues. Germline lookup yields CDR1 MGHDK and CDR2 SYGVNS. CDR3 sequence (DNA): TGTGCCAGCGCGGACAGGAGGGACTATGGCTACACCTTC. Protein product: CASADRRDYGYTF.

V and J are TRBV28 and TRBJ2-1, with a weak D call TRBD1 (6 bases). CDR3 size: 15 residues. The ends were cut back, 5 bases at V and 1 base at J, with 12 bases in the middle. The germline V gene has CDR1 MDHEN and CDR2 SYDVKM. As DNA, the CDR3 is TGTGCCAGCAGTGAACCCGGGACATCCTACAATGAGCAGTTCTTC. Residues: CASSEPGTSYNEQFF. The whole variable domain, filled in from reference TRBV28 and TRBJ2-1, reads DVKVTQSSRYLVKRTGEKVFLECVQDMDHENMFWYRQDPGLGLRLIYFSYDVKMKEKGDIPEGYSVSREKKERFSLILESASTNQTSMYLCASSEPGTSYNEQFFGPGTRLTVL.